A selection of T cell receptor beta chains follows, all from one sample in a study of cytomegalovirus exposure and HLA in healthy donors. Sequenced by immunoSEQ multiplex PCR; TCRdb stores in-frame clones only, minus some. The table records around 150,000 clones, approximately 77% of them present only once. Sequenced sample: PBMCs. The receptors were gathered from a woman between 40 and 50 years old in good health and CMV-seronegative. Each CDR3 is given with its conserved first and last residue. D genes are given only for firm matches. Where a row states a size, it is once, few, many or the class of an expanded clone; other rows omit it.

v_call	j_call	d_call	clone_size	cdr3_nt	cdr3_aa
TRBV2	TRBJ1-6	NA	once	TGTGCCAGCGAAACCCCCGGACACAGTACTAATTCACCCCTCCACTTT	CASETPGHSTNSPLHF
TRBV18	TRBJ1-5	NA	NA	TGTGCCAGCTCACCACGTAGTCTTTATAGCAATCAGCCCCAGCATTTT	CASSPRSLYSNQPQHF
TRBV6-5	TRBJ2-3	NA	once	TGTGCCAGCAGGGTTAGCGGACGCACAGATACGCAGTATTTT	CASRVSGRTDTQYF
TRBV11-1	TRBJ1-2	TRBD1	NA	TGTGCCAGCAGCCACCGGGACAGGGTTGACAATGGCTACACCTTC	CASSHRDRVDNGYTF
TRBV19	TRBJ2-7	NA	once	TGTGCCAGCCGTTTGAGTAGCAGCTCCTACGAGCAGTACTTC	CASRLSSSSYEQYF
TRBV5-6	TRBJ1-2	TRBD1	NA	TGTGCCAGCAGGGCGACCGGGACAGGGCCCGGCTATGGCTACACCTTC	CASRATGTGPGYGYTF
TRBV19	TRBJ2-5	TRBD2	NA	TGTGCCAGTAGCAACCAACAGCGGGGGGTTCGGGAGACCCAGTACTTC	CASSNQQRGVRETQYF
TRBV7-6	TRBJ2-7	NA	NA	TGTGCCAGCAGCCCTTCATACAGCTACGAGCAGTACTTC	CASSPSYSYEQYF
TRBV6-5	TRBJ1-5	NA	NA	TGTGCCAGCAGCTCCAATCGGGAGCCCCAGCATTTT	CASSSNREPQHF
TRBV19	TRBJ2-7	TRBD2	NA	TGTGCCAGTAGTATACCCGGGACTAGCGGTAGCTCCTACGAGCAGTACTTC	CASSIPGTSGSSYEQYF
TRBV5-1	TRBJ1-1	TRBD1	NA	TGCGCCAGCAGCCGCGACGGACAGGGGATGGACACTGAAGCTTTCTTT	CASSRDGQGMDTEAFF
TRBV6-6	TRBJ1-2	TRBD1	NA	TGTGCCAGCAGTCCGGGACAGGGGGTTTCCAGGGGCTACACCTTC	CASSPGQGVSRGYTF
TRBV5-6	TRBJ2-3	NA	NA	TGTGCCAGCAGCTTGGCTGGGCGTCTAGCAACAGATACGCAGTATTTT	CASSLAGRLATDTQYF
TRBV2	TRBJ2-7	NA	NA	TGTGCCAGCCGACTCGGGTATTCGAGCTACGAGCAGTACTTC	CASRLGYSSYEQYF
TRBV7-2	TRBJ1-4	NA	few	TGTGCCAGCAGCCCAAAGGGGGGGACAACTAATGAAAAACTGTTTTTT	CASSPKGGTTNEKLFF
TRBV6-5	TRBJ1-2	NA	NA	TGTGCCAGCAGCCGGACAGTCCTTACTAACTATGGCTACACCTTC	CASSRTVLTNYGYTF
TRBV6-5	TRBJ2-7	TRBD1	NA	TGTGCCAGCAGTTACTCCAGGACAGGGTGGGAGCAGTACTTC	CASSYSRTGWEQYF
TRBV4-3	TRBJ1-1	TRBD1	NA	TGCGCCAGCAGCCAAGGACAGGGAGCGGTGGAAGCTTTCTTT	CASSQGQGAVEAFF
TRBV18	TRBJ2-2	TRBD2	NA	TGTGCCAGCTCACCACGGCTAGCGGGGGGCACCGGGGAGCTGTTTTTT	CASSPRLAGGTGELFF
TRBV9	TRBJ2-1	NA	NA	TGTGCCAGCAGCGTTCGTTCGGGGAGCTCCTACAATGAGCAGTTCTTC	CASSVRSGSSYNEQFF
TRBV13	TRBJ2-3	NA	NA	TGTGCCAGCAGCAACCGACCGGGAGGCACAGATACGCAGTATTTT	CASSNRPGGTDTQYF
TRBV5-1	TRBJ1-6	NA	few	TGCGCCAGCAGCCGGGAGGATAATTCACCCCTCCACTTT	CASSREDNSPLHF
TRBV5-1	TRBJ2-1	TRBD2	NA	TGCGCCAGCAGCTTGGTCACCGGGGGGGGTTCGGATGAGCAGTTCTTC	CASSLVTGGGSDEQFF
TRBV25-1	TRBJ1-2	NA	NA	TGTGCCAGCAGTCGCGGCCCAGTAAGATATGGCTACACCTTC	CASSRGPVRYGYTF
TRBV5-1	TRBJ1-3	NA	once	TGCGCCAGCAGCCGCGAGGCCAGGGGAAGAAGTTTTGGAAACACCATATATTTT	CASSREARGRSFGNTIYF
TRBV6-5	TRBJ1-2	NA	NA	TGTGCCAGCAGTTACTCGACGGACAGCTATGGCTACACCTTC	CASSYSTDSYGYTF
TRBV5-1	TRBJ2-7	TRBD1	NA	TGCGCCAGCAGCTGGACCCTGGGTGGACAGGGAGGCGAGCAGTACTTC	CASSWTLGGQGGEQYF
TRBV28	TRBJ2-7	NA	NA	TGTGCCAGCAGTTTAAGGCAGGGTACCTACGAGCAGTACTTC	CASSLRQGTYEQYF
TRBV5-4	TRBJ1-1	TRBD1	NA	TGTGCCAGCAGCTGGGACAGGGTAGCTAACACTGAAGCTTTCTTT	CASSWDRVANTEAFF
TRBV6-6	TRBJ1-1	TRBD1	few	TGTGCCAGCAGGCGACAGGGGGCCACTGAAGCTTTCTTT	CASRRQGATEAFF
TRBV15	TRBJ2-3	NA	NA	TGTGCCACCAGCAGACAGACAAGTAACACAGATACGCAGTATTTT	CATSRQTSNTDTQYF
TRBV5-1	TRBJ1-6	NA	NA	TGCGCCAGCAGCTTGGCCGGGGGAGAGGATTCACCCCTCCACTTT	CASSLAGGEDSPLHF
TRBV6-6	TRBJ1-4	TRBD1	NA	TGTGCCAGCAGTTCCGCTGGGACAGGGGGTGAAAAACTGTTTTTT	CASSSAGTGGEKLFF
TRBV7-9	TRBJ1-2	TRBD1	few	TGTGCCAGCAGCTTCGGACAGGGTGTCGATGGCTACACCTTC	CASSFGQGVDGYTF
TRBV6-5	TRBJ1-1	NA	NA	TGTGCCAGCAGTTACTCTTTCGGGGGGGGTGACACTGAAGCTTTCTTT	CASSYSFGGGDTEAFF
TRBV5-1	TRBJ2-3	TRBD2	many	TGCGCCAGCAGACTAGCGGGGGGGACAGATACGCAGTATTTT	CASRLAGGTDTQYF
TRBV27	TRBJ2-5	NA	NA	TGTGCCAGCAGTAGGTCAGGGGTCCGTGAGACCCAGTACTTC	CASSRSGVRETQYF
TRBV7-6	TRBJ1-1	TRBD1	few	TGTGCCAGCAGCCCTCAGGGGGCCTACACTGAAGCTTTCTTT	CASSPQGAYTEAFF
TRBV6-6	TRBJ1-5	TRBD1	NA	TGTGCCAGCAGCACAGGGGCTCAGCCCCAGCATTTT	CASSTGAQPQHF
TRBV6-4	TRBJ1-1	TRBD1	few	TGTGCCAGCAGTGAAGTAGGGGACAGTACTGAAGCTTTCTTT	CASSEVGDSTEAFF
TRBV5-5	TRBJ1-2	NA	NA	TGTGCCAGCAGCTTGGAGCCAGACTCGGGTACCTTC	CASSLEPDSGTF
TRBV19	TRBJ2-7	NA	NA	TGTGCCAGTAAGGGGGACCACGGCGCCTACGAGCAGTACTTC	CASKGDHGAYEQYF
TRBV9	TRBJ1-3	NA	NA	TGTGCCAGTAGAGACAGCTCTGGAAACACCATATATTTT	CASRDSSGNTIYF